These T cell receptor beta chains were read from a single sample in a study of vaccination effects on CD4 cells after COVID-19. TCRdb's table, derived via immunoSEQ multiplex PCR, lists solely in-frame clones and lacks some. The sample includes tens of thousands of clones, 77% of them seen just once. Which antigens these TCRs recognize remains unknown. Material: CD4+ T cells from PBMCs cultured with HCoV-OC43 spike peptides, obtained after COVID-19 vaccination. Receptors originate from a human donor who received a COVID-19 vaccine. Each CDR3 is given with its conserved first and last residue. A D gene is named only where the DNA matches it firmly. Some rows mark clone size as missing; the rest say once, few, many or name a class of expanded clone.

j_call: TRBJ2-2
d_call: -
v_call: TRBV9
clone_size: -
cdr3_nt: TGTGCCAGCAGCGTACCCCGCATGGGGAGGACCGGGGAGCTGTTTTTT
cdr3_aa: CASSVPRMGRTGELFF

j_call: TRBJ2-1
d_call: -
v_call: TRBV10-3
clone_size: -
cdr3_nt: TGTGCCATCAGTGAAGGGCAGGGGGGTAACAATGAGCAGTTCTTC
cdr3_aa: CAISEGQGGNNEQFF

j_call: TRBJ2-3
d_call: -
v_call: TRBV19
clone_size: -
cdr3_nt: TGTGCCAGTAGCCCTCCGGAGATTTATAGCACAGATACGCAGTATTTT
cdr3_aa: CASSPPEIYSTDTQYF

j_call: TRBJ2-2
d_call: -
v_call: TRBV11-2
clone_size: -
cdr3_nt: TGTGCCAGCAGCTTAGTTCCGGTTATTATCACCGGGGAGCTGTTTTTT
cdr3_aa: CASSLVPVIITGELFF

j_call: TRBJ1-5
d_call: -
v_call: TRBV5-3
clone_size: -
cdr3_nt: TGTGCCAGATTGGGCCCAAGCAATCAGCCCCAGCATTTT
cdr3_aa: CARLGPSNQPQHF

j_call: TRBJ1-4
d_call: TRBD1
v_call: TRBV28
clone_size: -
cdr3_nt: TGTGCCAGCAGAGATGTCCCGGGACAGGGGGGGGGCCAGAAACTGTTTTTT
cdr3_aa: CASRDVPGQGGGQKLFF

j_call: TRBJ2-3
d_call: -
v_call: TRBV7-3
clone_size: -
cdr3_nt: TGTGCCAGCAGCAACAATGGTCGCACAGATACGCAGTATTTT
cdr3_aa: CASSNNGRTDTQYF

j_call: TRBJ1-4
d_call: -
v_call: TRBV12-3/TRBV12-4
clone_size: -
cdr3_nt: TGTGCCAGCAGTTCGGGACTCAAACTGTTTTTT
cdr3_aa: CASSSGLKLFF

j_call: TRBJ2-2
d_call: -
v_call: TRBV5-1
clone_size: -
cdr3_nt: TGCGCCAGCAACCCCGACAGGAACACCGGGGAGCTGTTTTTT
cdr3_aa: CASNPDRNTGELFF

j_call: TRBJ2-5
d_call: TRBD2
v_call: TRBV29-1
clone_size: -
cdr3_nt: TGCAGCCACACGAAGTCGGGGGGGAGAGAGACCCAGTACTTC
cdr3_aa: CSHTKSGGRETQYF

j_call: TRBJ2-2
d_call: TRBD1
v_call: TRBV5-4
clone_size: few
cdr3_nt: TGTGCCAGCAGCTGGGGGACAGGGGTCAGTACCGGGGAGCTGTTTTTT
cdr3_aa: CASSWGTGVSTGELFF

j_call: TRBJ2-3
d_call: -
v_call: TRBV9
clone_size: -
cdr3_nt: TGTGCCAGCACCTTTGGAGGGGCTAGCACAGATACGCAGTATTTT
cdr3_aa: CASTFGGASTDTQYF

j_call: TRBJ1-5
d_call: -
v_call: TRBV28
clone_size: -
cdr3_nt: TGTGCCAGCAGTTTGGCCCAAGCACCTGGCAATCAGCCCCAGCATTTT
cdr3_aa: CASSLAQAPGNQPQHF

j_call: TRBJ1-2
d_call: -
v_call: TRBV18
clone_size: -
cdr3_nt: TGTGCCAGCTCACCACAACGGGCAGGAGCCTATGGCTACACCTTC
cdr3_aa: CASSPQRAGAYGYTF

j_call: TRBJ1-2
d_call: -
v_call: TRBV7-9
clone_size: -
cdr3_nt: TGTGCCAGCAGCTTATATCGCACCATTAACTATGGCTACACCTTC
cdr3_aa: CASSLYRTINYGYTF

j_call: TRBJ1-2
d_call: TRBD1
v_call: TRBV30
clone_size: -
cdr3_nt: TGTGCCTGGAGTAGACAGGGGTTATATGGCTACACCTTC
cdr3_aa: CAWSRQGLYGYTF

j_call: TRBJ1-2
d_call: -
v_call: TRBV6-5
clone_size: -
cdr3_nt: TGTGCCAGCAGTTACTCGAATAGCGGTTTGGATGGCACCTTC
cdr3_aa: CASSYSNSGLDGTF

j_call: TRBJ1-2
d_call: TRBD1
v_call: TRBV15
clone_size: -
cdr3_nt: TGTGCCACCAGCAGAGATGGGACAGGGGCGGAGTATGGCTACACCTTC
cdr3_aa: CATSRDGTGAEYGYTF

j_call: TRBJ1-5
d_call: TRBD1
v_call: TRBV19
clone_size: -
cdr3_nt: TGTGCCAGTAGTAGAAACGACAGGGGAAGCAATCAGCCCCAGCATTTT
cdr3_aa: CASSRNDRGSNQPQHF

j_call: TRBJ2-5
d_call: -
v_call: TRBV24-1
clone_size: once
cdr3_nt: TGTGCCACCAGTGACGTGGGGTCGCTGGGAGAGACCCAGTACTTC
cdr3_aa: CATSDVGSLGETQYF

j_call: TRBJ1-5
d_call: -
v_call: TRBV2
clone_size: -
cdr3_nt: TGTGCCAGCAGTGAGATTAACGGGGAGCCCCAGCATTTT
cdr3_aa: CASSEINGEPQHF

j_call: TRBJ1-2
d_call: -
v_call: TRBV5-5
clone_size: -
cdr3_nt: TGTGCCAGCACCATCGGGGGTGGTGGAGGTGGCTACACCTTC
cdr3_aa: CASTIGGGGGGYTF

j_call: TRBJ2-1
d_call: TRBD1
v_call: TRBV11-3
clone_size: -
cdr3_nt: TGTGCCAGCAGCCCCACTCAGGGGGATGAGCAGTTCTTC
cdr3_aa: CASSPTQGDEQFF

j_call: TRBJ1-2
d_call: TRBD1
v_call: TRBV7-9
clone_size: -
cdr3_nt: TGTGCCAGCAGGACCCAATACAGGGGAGGCGGCTACACCTTC
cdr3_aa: CASRTQYRGGGYTF

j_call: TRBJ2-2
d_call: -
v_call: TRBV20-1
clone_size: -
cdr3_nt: TGCAGTGCTGGGGGTACTGGGGAGCTGTTTTTT
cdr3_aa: CSAGGTGELFF

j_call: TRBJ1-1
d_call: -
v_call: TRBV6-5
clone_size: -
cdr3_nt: TGTGCCAGCAGTTACTCGATCATGGCAGGACACACTGAAGCTTTCTTT
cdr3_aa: CASSYSIMAGHTEAFF

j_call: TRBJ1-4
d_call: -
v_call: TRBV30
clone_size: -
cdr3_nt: TGTGCCTGGAGAAGGCCGTCGGGTAATGAAAAACTGTTTTTT
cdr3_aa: CAWRRPSGNEKLFF

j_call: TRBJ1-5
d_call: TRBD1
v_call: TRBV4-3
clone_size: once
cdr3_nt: TGCGCCAGCAGCCAACACGCGACAGGGAATCAGCCCCAGCATTTT
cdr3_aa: CASSQHATGNQPQHF

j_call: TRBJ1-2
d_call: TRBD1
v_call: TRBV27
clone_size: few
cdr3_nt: TGTGCCAGCAGTAGCCAGGGACAGCCCTACTATGGCTACACCTTC
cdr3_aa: CASSSQGQPYYGYTF

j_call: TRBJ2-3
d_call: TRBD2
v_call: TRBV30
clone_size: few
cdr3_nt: TGTGCCTGGGCGGGGGGGATAGCAGATACGCAGTATTTT
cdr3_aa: CAWAGGIADTQYF

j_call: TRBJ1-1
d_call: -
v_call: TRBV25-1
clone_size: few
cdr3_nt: TGTGCCAGCAGTGGGGCTGAAGCTTTCTTT
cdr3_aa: CASSGAEAFF

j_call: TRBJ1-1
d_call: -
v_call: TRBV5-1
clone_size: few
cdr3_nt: TGCGCCAGCAGCTTGATCGGGGGTTGGAACACTGAAGCTTTCTTT
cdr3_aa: CASSLIGGWNTEAFF

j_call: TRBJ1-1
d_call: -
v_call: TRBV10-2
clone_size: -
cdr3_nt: TGCGCCAGCAGGGCGACGGGTTTAACTGAAGCTTTCTTT
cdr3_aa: CASRATGLTEAFF

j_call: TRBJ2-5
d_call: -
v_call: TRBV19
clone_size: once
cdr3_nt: TGTGCCAGTAGTAGGGCAGGGAGGGAGACCCAGTACTTC
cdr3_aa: CASSRAGRETQYF

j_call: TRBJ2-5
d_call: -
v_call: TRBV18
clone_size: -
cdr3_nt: TGTGCCAGCTCACCACGGGCAACCGCAAAGGAGACCCAGTACTTC
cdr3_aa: CASSPRATAKETQYF

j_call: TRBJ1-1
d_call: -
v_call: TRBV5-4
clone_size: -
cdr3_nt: TGTGCCAGCAGCTCAGGAAAAGATGGAACTGAAGCTTTCTTT
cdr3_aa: CASSSGKDGTEAFF

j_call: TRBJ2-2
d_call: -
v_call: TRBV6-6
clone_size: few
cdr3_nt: TGTGCGGGGAGGAGGCAGGGGGAAAACACCGGGGAGCTGTTTTTT
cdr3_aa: CAGRRQGENTGELFF

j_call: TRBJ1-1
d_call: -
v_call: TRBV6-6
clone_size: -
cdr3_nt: TGTGCCAGCAGTCAAACAGGCGAGACTGAAGCTTTCTTT
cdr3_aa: CASSQTGETEAFF

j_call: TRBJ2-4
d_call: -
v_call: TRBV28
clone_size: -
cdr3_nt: TGTGCCAGCACGACAGCGGGAAACATTCAGTACTTC
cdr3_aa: CASTTAGNIQYF

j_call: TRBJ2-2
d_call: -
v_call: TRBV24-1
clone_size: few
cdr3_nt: TGTGCCATACAAACACCCAACACCGGGGAGCTGTTTTTT
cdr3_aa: CAIQTPNTGELFF

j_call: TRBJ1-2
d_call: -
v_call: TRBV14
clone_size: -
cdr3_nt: TGTGCCAGCAGCCATTTTTCCTTCCTAAACTATGGCTACACCTTC
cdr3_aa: CASSHFSFLNYGYTF

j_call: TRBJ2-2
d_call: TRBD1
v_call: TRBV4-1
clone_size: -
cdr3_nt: TGCGCCAGCAGCCAAGCTTCCGTCGGGACAGTGACTAAGGACACCGGGGAGCTGTTTTTT
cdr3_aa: CASSQASVGTVTKDTGELFF

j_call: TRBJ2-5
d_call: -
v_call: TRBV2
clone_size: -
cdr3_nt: TGTGCCAGCTGCCGGGACAAAGAGACCCAGTACTTC
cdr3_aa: CASCRDKETQYF

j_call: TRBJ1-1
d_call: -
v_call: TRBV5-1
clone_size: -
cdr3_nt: TGCGCCAGCAGCCTAGAGCAAAGCTTCACTGAAGCTTTCTTT
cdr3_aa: CASSLEQSFTEAFF

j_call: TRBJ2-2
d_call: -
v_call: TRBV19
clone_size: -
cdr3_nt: TGTGCCAGTAGTATAGATGTCGGGACTGCGAACACCGGGGAGCTGTTTTTT
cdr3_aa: CASSIDVGTANTGELFF

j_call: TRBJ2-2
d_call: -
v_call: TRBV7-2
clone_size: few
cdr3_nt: TGTGCCAGTGCGGGTTTGATTGACGGGGAGCTGTTTTTT
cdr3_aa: CASAGLIDGELFF

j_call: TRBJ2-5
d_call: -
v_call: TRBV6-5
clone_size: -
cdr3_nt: TGTGCCAGCAGTTACTCTCCTAGAGTAGAGACCCAGTACTTC
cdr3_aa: CASSYSPRVETQYF

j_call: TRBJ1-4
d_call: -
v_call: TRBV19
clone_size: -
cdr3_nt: TGTGCCAGTAGCCGACAGGTTCCAAATGAAAAACTGTTTTTT
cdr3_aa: CASSRQVPNEKLFF

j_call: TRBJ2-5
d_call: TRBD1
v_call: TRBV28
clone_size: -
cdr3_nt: TGTGCCAGCAGTCCTACAGGGGGGAAGACCCAGTACTTC
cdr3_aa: CASSPTGGKTQYF

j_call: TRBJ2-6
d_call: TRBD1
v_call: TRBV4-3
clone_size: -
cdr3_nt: TGCGCCAGCAGCCAAGCCCCAGGGGGCTCTGTATGGGGGGCCAACGTCCTGACTTTC
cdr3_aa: CASSQAPGGSVWGANVLTF

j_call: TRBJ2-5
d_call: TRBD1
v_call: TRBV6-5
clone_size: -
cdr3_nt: TGTGCCAGCAGGGCGATCCGGGACAGACAAGAGACCCAGTACTTC
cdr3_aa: CASRAIRDRQETQYF

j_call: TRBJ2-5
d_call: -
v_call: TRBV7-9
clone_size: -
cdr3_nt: TGTGCCAGCAGCTTATGGGAGACCCAGTACTTC
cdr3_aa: CASSLWETQYF

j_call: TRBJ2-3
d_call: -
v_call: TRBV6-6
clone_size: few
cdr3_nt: TGTGCCAGCAGTTATCTTCTAGAGGTTAGCACAGATACGCAGTATTTT
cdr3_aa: CASSYLLEVSTDTQYF

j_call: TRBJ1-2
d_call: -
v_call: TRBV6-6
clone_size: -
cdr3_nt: TGTGCCAGCAGTTACTCGAGTAAGGGTAACTATGGCTACACCTTC
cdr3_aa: CASSYSSKGNYGYTF